This T cell receptor beta chain was documented in a study of neurological immune-mediated disorders. Broader study findings: The study found the most TCR clonal expansion in HTLV-1-associated myelopathy and the least in multiple sclerosis, below healthy controls.

It was from 2 million PBMCs stored at -80 C that the unsorted libraries were obtained. This clonotype occurred many times. What it recognizes is unknown. Germline trimming cut 0 bases from V and 7 bases from J; bases unmatched to any gene: 9. The germline V gene encodes CDR1 DFQATT and CDR2 SNEGSKA (reference sequence). This CDR3 has 16 residues. 5'RACE generated cDNA with 10-nucleotide random UMIs. TCRdb used MiXCR to reprocess the 5' RACE reads, holding one entry per CDR3 protein. In the table there are 70,000 to 95,000 distinct CDR3 sequences, roughly 14% of which are singletons. This sequence was found in a woman aged 50 to 60 in good health. This sequence joins TRBV20-1 and TRBJ1-1; 12 bases are a match to TRBD1. Sample: PBMCs. The CDR3, as DNA: TGCAGTGCTAGAGATGGGCTTGGGACAGGGGGCCGTGAAGCTTTCTTT. Its protein product is CSARDGLGTGGREAFF.